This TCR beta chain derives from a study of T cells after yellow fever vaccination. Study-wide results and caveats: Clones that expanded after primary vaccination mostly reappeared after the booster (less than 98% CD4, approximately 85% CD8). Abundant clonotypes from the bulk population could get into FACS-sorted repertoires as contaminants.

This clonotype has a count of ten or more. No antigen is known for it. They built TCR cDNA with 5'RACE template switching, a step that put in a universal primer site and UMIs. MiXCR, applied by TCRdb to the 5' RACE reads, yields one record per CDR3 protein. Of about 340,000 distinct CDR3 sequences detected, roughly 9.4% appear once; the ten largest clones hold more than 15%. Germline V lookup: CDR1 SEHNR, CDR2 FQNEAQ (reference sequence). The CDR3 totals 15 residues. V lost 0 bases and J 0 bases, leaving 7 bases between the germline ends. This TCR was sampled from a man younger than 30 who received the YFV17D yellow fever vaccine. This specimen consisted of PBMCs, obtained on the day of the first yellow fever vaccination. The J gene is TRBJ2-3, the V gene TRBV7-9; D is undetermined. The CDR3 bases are TGTGCCAGCAGCTTAGCAAGCACAAGCACAGATACGCAGTATTTT. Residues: CASSLASTSTDTQYF.